This TCR beta chain was documented in a study of cytomegalovirus exposure and HLA in healthy donors. About the research overall: Genotyping of 300 to 450 donors showed that roughly 80% belonged to the Caucasian-associated ancestry cluster. The study, taken as a whole, reports: Several top significant clusters appeared, in a later analysis, to be linked to common viral pathogens. With DRB1 most and HLA-C fewest, TCR association rates differed between HLA loci in a later analysis.

In the case of this clone: Its target is unknown.

Researchers ran the PCR with 60 Vbeta and 13 Jbeta primers. Sequenced by immunoSEQ multiplex PCR; TCRdb stores in-frame clones only, minus some. Among 130,000 to 150,000 clones, approximately 9% were seen once, and the ten largest hold approximately 2%. Input material: PBMCs. This TCR came from a male donor in good health and CMV-seronegative.

In nucleotides, the CDR3 is TGTGCCAGCTCACCAACTGGACAGGGAGTTACCGAGCAGTACTTC. It yields the protein CASSPTGQGVTEQYF. The rearrangement uses TRBV18 and TRBJ2-7; 8 nucleotides match TRBD1. This CDR3 comprises 15 residues. V lost 2 bases and J lost 6; bases outside the gene matches: 9. In germline, CDR1 is KGHSH, CDR2 LQKENI.